The sequence of this T cell receptor beta chain was determined in a study of T cell responses to AZD1222 COVID-19 vaccine. Study in general: Second-dose intervals of approximately 4 or approximately 12 weeks were pooled.

Study-wide results and caveats: Increases in Spike-specific TCR breadth and depth were seen after two AZD1222 doses. Clonal diversity was possibly underestimated, and the donors were mostly white British, with more females. In the spike-specific TCR repertoire, nearly half reportedly target unmutated variant regions.

About this clone: Its antigen is unidentified.

Libraries were prepared by immunoSEQ multiplex PCR; TCRdb keeps only in-frame clonotypes and omits some of them. Among more than 150,000 clones listed, just over 90% were seen once. The CDR3 has 16 residues. CDR1 and CDR2 (germline): LNHNV, YYDKDF (reference sequence). V lost 1 base, J lost 6 bases, and 16 bases lay in between. The receptor was derived from an adult in good health. Source: peripheral blood, taken on day 0 of AZD1222 vaccination. The gene calls are TRBV15 and TRBJ1-5; no clear D gene. In DNA, the CDR3 is TGTGCCACCAGCAGAGTAAAGACACCGGTTGTTCAGCCCCAGCATTTT. Translated, it gives CATSRVKTPVVQPQHF.